Below, 11 T cell receptor beta chains from the same sample are listed, as sequenced in a study of response to subunit inactivated influenza vaccine. TCRdb fed the RT-PCR reads into MiXCR, producing one record per CDR3 protein. The profile shows about 480,000 distinct CDR3 sequences, 9.5% to 12% of them singletons. This specimen was PBMCs from blood, taken more than 35 days after vaccination. Receptors were obtained from a middle-aged man who received an inactivated influenza vaccine.

This clonotype has only a few counts. The V and J genes are TRBV18 and TRBJ2-1; a possible D gene is TRBD2 (6 bases). The CDR3 length is 16 residues. V was pared by 4 bases and J by 4 bases, with 17 bases between. The V gene's germline CDR1 is KGHSH and CDR2 LQKENI. This CDR3 is CASSQTGGVRYNEQFF. In nucleotides, the CDR3 is TGTGCCAGCTCACAAACCGGGGGTGTTCGGTACAATGAGCAGTTCTTC.

This clonotype was detected ten times or more. The chain has TRBV5-1 and TRBJ2-2, with 9 bases matching TRBD2. Losses at the gene ends were 4 bases for V and 4 bases for J; bases not matched to a gene: 8. The germline CDR1 and CDR2 sequences are SGHRS and YFSETQ. The CDR3 is 16 residues long. The CDR3, as DNA: TGCGCCAGCAGCGCCGGGACTAGCAGCATCACCGGGGAGCTGTTTTTT. Amino acid sequence: CASSAGTSSITGELFF.

Here the CDR3 DNA reads TGTGCCGTCCGGGGACAGGGGGTCACTGAAGCTTTCTTT. Residues: CAVRGQGVTEAFF. This sequence joins TRBV10-3 and TRBJ1-1, with 11 nucleotides matching TRBD1. This CDR3 is 13 amino acids long. Losses at the gene ends were 11 bases for V and 4 bases for J; bases not matched to a gene: 6. Germline V gene data show CDR1 as ENHRY and CDR2 as SYGVKD.

This clonotype was observed at least ten times. This chain uses TRBV24-1 with TRBJ2-2; the D gene is possibly TRBD2 (6 bases). Per germline, CDR1 KGHDR and CDR2 SFDVKD. V was shortened by 4 bases and J by 3 bases, with 14 bases between the two germline ends. CDR3 size: 16 residues. The CDR3 coding sequence is TGTGCCACCAGTGACACCGGGACTCGTTACACCGGGGAGCTGTTTTTT. This sequence encodes CATSDTGTRYTGELFF.

This sequence joins TRBV7-2 and TRBJ1-1; weak D call: TRBD1 (5 bases). The germline V and J ends were trimmed by 5 bases and 4 bases, with 17 bases remaining between them. This CDR3 has 15 amino acids. Germline lookup yields CDR1 SGHTA and CDR2 FQGNSA. CDR3 sequence: CASSPLGQGSTEAFF. DNA for the CDR3: TGTGCCAGCAGCCCCCTAGGTCAGGGCAGCACTGAAGCTTTCTTT.

This clonotype was detected many times. V gene TRBV5-1 combines with J gene TRBJ1-1; weak D call: TRBD1 (6 bases). The V gene lost 4 bases and the J gene lost 6 bases, with 10 bases spanning the gap. CDR1 SGHRS and CDR2 YFSETQ come from the germline V gene. CDR3 length: 12 residues. The CDR3 region is CASSQQGSEAFF. CDR3 sequence (DNA): TGCGCCAGCAGCCAGCAGGGGTCTGAAGCTTTCTTT.

This clonotype was observed at least ten times. The chain links TRBV20-1 to TRBJ1-5, with 8 positions matching TRBD1. Per the germline V gene, CDR1 is DFQATT and CDR2 is SNEGSKA (reference sequence). This CDR3 is built from 15 residues. V shed 1 base and J 3 bases; nucleotides not matched to a gene: 5. The CDR3 here is CSARVGTGVNQPQHF. For the CDR3, the DNA is TGCAGTGCTAGAGTCGGGACAGGAGTCAATCAGCCCCAGCATTTT.

The chain links TRBV3-1 to TRBJ2-7; 7 bases are a match to TRBD1. Germline-derived CDR1 and CDR2 are LGHDT and YNNKEL (reference sequence). The V segment lost 4 bases and the J segment 0 bases; nucleotides outside the gene matches: 12. The CDR3 has 17 amino acids. CDR3: CASSLRGGRGSSYEQYF. CDR3 nucleotide sequence: TGTGCCAGCAGCCTCAGGGGTGGCAGGGGGAGCTCCTACGAGCAGTACTTC.

The V and J genes are TRBV29-1 and TRBJ2-5, with 8 bases aligning to TRBD2. With V trimmed by 7 bases and J by 5 bases, 9 bases remained unmatched. CDR1 and CDR2 from the germline V gene are SQVTM and ANQGSEA. The CDR3 totals 13 residues. Here the CDR3 DNA reads TGCAGCGCACCGGGACTAGAAGAGGAGACCCAGTACTTC. It encodes CSAPGLEEETQYF. The full variable domain, completed using reference TRBV29-1 and TRBJ2-5, is SAVISQKPSRDICQRGTSLTIQCQVDSQVTMMFWYRQQPGQSLTLIATANQGSEATYESGFVIDKFPISRPNLTFSTLTVSNMSPEDSSIYLCSAPGLEEETQYFGPGTRLLVL.

The rearrangement joins TRBV7-8 to TRBJ1-6, with D uncertain. V gave up 0 bases and J gave up 7 bases, with 7 bases separating them. This CDR3 contains 14 residues. Germline V gene data show CDR1 as SGHVS and CDR2 as FQNEAQ. This chain's CDR3 is CASSLAAENSPLHF. The CDR3, as DNA: TGTGCCAGCAGCTTAGCAGCCGAAAATTCACCCCTCCACTTT.

The rearrangement joins TRBV12-3 or TRBV12-4 to TRBJ2-2; 11 nucleotides align to TRBD2. The CDR3 length is 16 residues. The junction had 6 bases not matched to a gene; V was cut back by 7 bases and J by 2 bases. CDR3 DNA sequence: TGTGCCAGCACCGGGACTAGCGGTCGAAACACCGGGGAGCTGTTTTTT. Protein: CASTGTSGRNTGELFF.